This T cell receptor (beta chain) appears in the sequencing data of a study of technical replicates of blood from a few donors (dated by TCRdb to between 2016 and 2019). The CDR3, cysteine through phenylalanine, is 15 amino acids long. Just CDR3 DNA is preserved here, 45 bases in frame from base 1. CDR1 and CDR2 are read off the germline V gene (reference sequence) as LNHDA and SQIVND. V lost 3 bases and J lost 2 bases, and the count of bases not matched to a germline gene is 4. For this clone: Its binding antigen is unknown. Per-nucleotide qualities are absent, and no much larger clonotype sits a single base away.

Library generation was performed with the immunoSEQ multiplex PCR assay. This is the immuneACCESS table as TCRdb keeps it, with only in-frame sequences that have V and J called. A part of the clones is gone; compared with another copy, unresolved V genes explain less than half, and the rest is unexplained. Here the sample has roughly 100,000 clones; roughly 95% occur a single time. Under 0.45% of the sample is in the top ten clones. Sequencing used T cells isolated from PBMCs. This receptor chain uses TRBV19 and TRBJ1-3, with 7 bases aligning to TRBD1. The source of this sequence is a human donor in good health. The nucleotide sequence is TGTGCCAGTAGTATGGGGCAGGGGGCTGGAAACACCATATATTTT. Translated, it gives CASSMGQGAGNTIYF. Reference TRBV19 and TRBJ1-3 proteins supply the regions before and after the CDR3; the full variable domain is: DGGITQSPKYLFRKEGQNVTLSCEQNLNHDAMYWYRQDPGQGLRLIYYSQIVNDFQKGDIAEGYSVSREKKESFPLTVTSAQKNPTAFYLCASSMGQGAGNTIYFGEGSWLTVV.